This record looks at one T cell receptor (beta chain) sequence and its context. The ends were cut back, 3 bases at V and 4 bases at J, with 10 bases in the middle. Per the germline V gene, CDR1 is ENHRY and CDR2 is SYGVKD. This CDR3 has 14 residues. This specimen comes from a study of CD8 T cells in Susac syndrome. The RNA, about 0.45 to 1 ug, was put through reverse transcription using random hexamers. An immunoSEQ multiplex PCR generated amplified TCR beta CDR3 products spanning 54 Vbeta and 13 Jbeta. TCRdb reprocessed the immunoSEQ multiplex PCR reads with MiXCR, giving one entry per CDR3 protein. The repertoire holds almost 450,000 distinct CDR3 sequences, with around 83% as singletons. The multiple sclerosis controls were treatment-naive patients, and their relapsing-remitting disease was stable or active.

V and J are TRBV10-3 and TRBJ1-5; D gene uncertain. The TCR was taken from a human donor with multiple sclerosis. The sample was CD8+ T cells from PBMCs. This CDR3 is CAISDWGINQPQHF. The CDR3 coding sequence is TGTGCCATCAGTGATTGGGGTATTAATCAGCCCCAGCATTTT.